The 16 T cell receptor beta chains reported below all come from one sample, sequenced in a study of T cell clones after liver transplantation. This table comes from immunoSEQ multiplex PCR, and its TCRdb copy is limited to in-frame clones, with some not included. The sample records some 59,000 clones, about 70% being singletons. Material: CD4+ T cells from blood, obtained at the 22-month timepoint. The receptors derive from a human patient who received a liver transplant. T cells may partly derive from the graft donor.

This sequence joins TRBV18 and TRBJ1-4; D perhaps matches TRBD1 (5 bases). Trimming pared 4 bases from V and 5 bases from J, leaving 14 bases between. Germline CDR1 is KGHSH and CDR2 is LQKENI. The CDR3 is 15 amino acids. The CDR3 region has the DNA TGTGCCAGCTCACTTAAGGAGGGGAGGAATGAAAAACTGTTTTTT. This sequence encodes CASSLKEGRNEKLFF.

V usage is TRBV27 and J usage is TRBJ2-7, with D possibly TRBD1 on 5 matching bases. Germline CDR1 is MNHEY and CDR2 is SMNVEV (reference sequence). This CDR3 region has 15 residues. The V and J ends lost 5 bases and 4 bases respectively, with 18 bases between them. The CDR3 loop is CASSPGVGASYEQYF. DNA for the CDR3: TGTGCCAGCAGTCCCGGTGTTGGGGCCAGTTACGAGCAGTACTTC.

The CDR3 loop reads CASSGGGQKAVTEKLFF. CDR3 sequence (DNA): TGTGCCAGCAGCGGGGGGGGACAGAAGGCTGTTACTGAAAAACTGTTTTTT. The chain uses TRBV2 and TRBJ1-4, with 7 nucleotides matching TRBD1. V lost 6 bases to trimming and J lost 7 bases; unmatched junction nucleotides: 17. CDR3 length equals 17 residues. CDR1 and CDR2 (germline): SNHLY, FYNNEI.

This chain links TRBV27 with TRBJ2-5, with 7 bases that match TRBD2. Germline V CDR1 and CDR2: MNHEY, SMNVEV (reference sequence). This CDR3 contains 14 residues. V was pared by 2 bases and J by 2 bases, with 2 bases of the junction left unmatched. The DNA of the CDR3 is TGTGCCAGCAGTTTACTGGGGGGGCAAGAGACCCAGTACTTC. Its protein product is CASSLLGGQETQYF.

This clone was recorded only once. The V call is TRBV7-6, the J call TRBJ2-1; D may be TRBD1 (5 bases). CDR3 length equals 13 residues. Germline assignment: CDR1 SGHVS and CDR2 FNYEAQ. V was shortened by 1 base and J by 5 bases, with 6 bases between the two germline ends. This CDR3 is CASSLDRNNEQFF. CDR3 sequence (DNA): TGTGCCAGCAGCTTAGACAGGAACAATGAGCAGTTCTTC.

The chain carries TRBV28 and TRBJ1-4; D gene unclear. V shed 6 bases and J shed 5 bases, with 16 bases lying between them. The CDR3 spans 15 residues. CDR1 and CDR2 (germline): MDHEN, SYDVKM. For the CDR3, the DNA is TGTGCCAGCAGCCTTGGAAGATCGCCCAATGAAAAACTGTTTTTT. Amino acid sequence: CASSLGRSPNEKLFF.

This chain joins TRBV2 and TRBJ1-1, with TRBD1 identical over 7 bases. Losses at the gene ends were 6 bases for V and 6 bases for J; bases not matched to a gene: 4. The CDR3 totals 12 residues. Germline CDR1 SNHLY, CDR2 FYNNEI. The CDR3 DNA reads TGTGCCAGCAGACGGACAGGCCCTGAAGCTTTCTTT. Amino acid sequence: CASRRTGPEAFF.

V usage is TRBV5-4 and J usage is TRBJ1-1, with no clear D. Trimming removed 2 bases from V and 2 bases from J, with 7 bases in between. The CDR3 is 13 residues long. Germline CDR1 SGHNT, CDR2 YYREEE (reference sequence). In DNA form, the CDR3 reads TGTGCCAGCAGCTTTAGCCAAAACACTGAAGCTTTCTTT. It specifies CASSFSQNTEAFF.

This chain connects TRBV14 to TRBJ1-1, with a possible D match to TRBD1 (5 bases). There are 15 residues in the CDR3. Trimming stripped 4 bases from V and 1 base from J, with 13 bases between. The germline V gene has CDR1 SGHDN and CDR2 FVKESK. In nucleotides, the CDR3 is TGTGCCAGCAGCCCGCTTGGACATCGGAACACTGAAGCTTTCTTT. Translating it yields CASSPLGHRNTEAFF.

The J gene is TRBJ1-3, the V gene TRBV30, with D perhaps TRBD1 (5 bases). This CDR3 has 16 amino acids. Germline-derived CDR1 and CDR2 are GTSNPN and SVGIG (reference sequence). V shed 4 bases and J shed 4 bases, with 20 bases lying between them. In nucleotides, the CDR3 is TGTGCCTGGACCCTCGGAGACCCCGGGGCGGGAAACACCATATATTTT. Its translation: CAWTLGDPGAGNTIYF. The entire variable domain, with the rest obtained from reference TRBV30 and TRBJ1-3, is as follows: SQTIHQWPATLVQPVGSPLSLECTVEGTSNPNLYWYRQAAGRGLQLLFYSVGIGQISSEVPQNLSASRPQDRQFILSSKKLLLSDSGFYLCAWTLGDPGAGNTIYFGEGSWLTVV.

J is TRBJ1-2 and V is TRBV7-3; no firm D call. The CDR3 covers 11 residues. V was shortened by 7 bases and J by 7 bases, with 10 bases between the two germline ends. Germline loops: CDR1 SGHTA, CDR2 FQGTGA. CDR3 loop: CASTAWGGYTF. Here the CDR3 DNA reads TGTGCCAGCACAGCTTGGGGTGGCTACACCTTC.

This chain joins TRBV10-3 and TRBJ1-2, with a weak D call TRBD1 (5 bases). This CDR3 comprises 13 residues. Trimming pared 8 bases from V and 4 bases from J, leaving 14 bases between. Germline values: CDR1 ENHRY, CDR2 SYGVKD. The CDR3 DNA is TGTGCCATCGAATCGGGGGGAAGCTATGGCTACACCTTC. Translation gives CAIESGGSYGYTF.

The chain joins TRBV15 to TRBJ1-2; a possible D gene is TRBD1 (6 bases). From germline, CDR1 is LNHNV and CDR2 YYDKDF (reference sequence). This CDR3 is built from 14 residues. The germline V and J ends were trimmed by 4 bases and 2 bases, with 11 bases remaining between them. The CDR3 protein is CATSKTGPNYGYTF. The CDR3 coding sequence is TGTGCCACCAGCAAAACAGGGCCCAACTATGGCTACACCTTC.

The DNA for the CDR3 is TGTGCCACAGACTGGGGCTCCTACAATGAGCAGTTCTTC. It translates to CATDWGSYNEQFF. The V and J genes are TRBV6-6 and TRBJ2-1; D ambiguous. The CDR3 covers 13 residues. Germline V CDR1 and CDR2: MNHNY, SVGAGI (reference sequence). V lost 10 bases and J lost 0, with 10 bases in between.

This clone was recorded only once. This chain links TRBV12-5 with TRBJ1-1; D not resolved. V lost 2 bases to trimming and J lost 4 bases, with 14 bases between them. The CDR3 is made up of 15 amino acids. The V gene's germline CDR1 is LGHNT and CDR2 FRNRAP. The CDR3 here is CASGLSLGWITEAFF. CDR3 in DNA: TGTGCTAGTGGTTTGTCTCTGGGTTGGATCACTGAAGCTTTCTTT.

In DNA, the CDR3 is TGTGCCACCAGCAGACTGCGGGGGGAATCCTACGAGCAGTACTTC. It is translated as CATSRLRGESYEQYF. The genes are TRBV15 and TRBJ2-7; TRBD2 agrees at 8 bases. The germline V gene encodes CDR1 LNHNV and CDR2 YYDKDF (reference sequence). This CDR3 region has 15 residues. After removal of 2 bases from V and 1 base from J, the junction contained 4 bases not matched to a gene.